The 19 T cell receptor beta chains below come from one sample, sequenced in a study of identical twins. TCRdb ran MiXCR on the 5' RACE reads and lists one entry per CDR3 protein. The sample has around 1.7 million distinct CDR3 sequences, less than 40% seen once; the top ten hold around 0.25%. The sample comprised cord blood. The source of these receptors is a newborn girl in good health.

In its sample, this clonotype was seen a few times. V gene TRBV7-8 combines with J gene TRBJ1-2; D gene uncertain. Germline V gene data show CDR1 as SGHVS and CDR2 as FQNEAQ. This CDR3 spans 13 amino acids. Trimming removed 5 bases from V and 6 bases from J, with 13 bases in between. CDR3: CASSPGSLNGYTF. CDR3 nucleotides: TGTGCCAGCAGCCCCGGCTCCCTAAATGGCTACACCTTC.

This clonotype was detected only a few times. Written as DNA, the CDR3 is TGCGCCAGCAGCCATAAACAGGGGATGAACACTGAAGCTTTCTTT. The encoded protein is CASSHKQGMNTEAFF. The chain carries TRBV10-2 and TRBJ1-1; 7 bases map to TRBD1. With V trimmed by 6 bases and J by 0 bases, 7 bases remained unmatched. The CDR3 sequence is 15 residues long. Germline assignment: CDR1 WSHSY and CDR2 SAAADI.

V is TRBV5-5 and J is TRBJ1-1, with D possibly being TRBD1 (6 bases). V shed 1 base and J shed 1 base, with 11 bases lying between them. CDR3 length equals 15 residues. CDR1 is SGHKS, CDR2 YYEKEE, per germline (reference sequence). This chain's CDR3 is CASSLSGAPNTEAFF. The CDR3 DNA is TGTGCCAGCAGCTTGTCGGGGGCCCCGAACACTGAAGCTTTCTTT.

This chain links TRBV25-1 with TRBJ1-2; D is undetermined. This CDR3 is 14 amino acids long. Germline lookup yields CDR1 MGHDK and CDR2 SYGVNS. V was cut by 1 base and J by 5 bases, with 11 bases left in between. CDR3 bases: TGTGCCAGCAGTGAATCCCTTGCCTTTTATGGCTACACCTTC. It is translated as CASSESLAFYGYTF.

Remarks on this clonotype: Germline is not matched at one junction end, which may reflect a read error. V and J are TRBV7-2 and TRBJ2-1, with TRBD2 identical over 9 bases. Looked up from germline, CDR1 is SGHTA and CDR2 is FQGNSA. The CDR3 is made up of 14 amino acids. CDR3 in DNA: TGTGCCGGCAGCTTGAATAGCGGGAGCGATGAGCAGTTCTTC. Translation gives CAGSLNSGSDEQFF.

In its sample, this clonotype was seen a few times. The chain has TRBV18 and TRBJ2-3, with D perhaps TRBD1 (6 bases). The CDR3 runs 16 residues. Per the germline V gene, CDR1 is KGHSH and CDR2 is LQKENI. The V gene lost 3 bases and the J gene lost 2 bases, with 15 bases spanning the gap. CDR3 region: CASSPTPGHYTDTQYF. In nucleotides, the CDR3 is TGTGCCAGCTCACCCACACCGGGACACTACACAGATACGCAGTATTTT.

This clonotype was observed a few times. This chain connects TRBV20-1 to TRBJ2-5; TRBD2 matches 9 bases. The CDR3 runs to 14 residues. J gave up 5 bases and V 3 bases, and 7 bases lay outside the gene matches. Germline CDR1 DFQATT, CDR2 SNEGSKA (reference sequence). The CDR3 here is CSARTSGGWETQYF. Written as DNA, the CDR3 is TGCAGTGCTAGGACTAGCGGCGGTTGGGAGACCCAGTACTTC.

The rearrangement links TRBV14 to TRBJ2-1; 9 bases align to TRBD1. The trim removed 4 bases at V and 9 bases at J, leaving 4 bases unmatched. CDR3 length: 13 residues. Per germline, CDR1 SGHDN and CDR2 FVKESK. This CDR3 is CASSRDRVGEQFF. In DNA form, the CDR3 reads TGTGCCAGCAGCCGGGACAGGGTAGGTGAGCAGTTCTTC.

This chain uses TRBV4-2 with TRBJ2-5; possibly TRBD2 for D (6 bases). Trimming cost V 5 bases and J 0 bases, with 19 bases left between them. This CDR3 spans 17 amino acids. Germline V gene lookup returns CDR1 LGHNA and CDR2 YNFKEQ. CDR3 region: CASSSLSGTGDQETQYF. The CDR3 DNA is TGTGCCAGCAGCTCCCTCTCCGGAACGGGGGACCAAGAGACCCAGTACTTC.

The chain combines TRBV6-6 with TRBJ2-1; weak D call: TRBD2 (7 bases). V was clipped by 4 bases and J by 7 bases, with 23 bases between them. The germline gives CDR1 MNHNY, CDR2 SVGAGI (reference sequence). The CDR3 extends over 17 amino acids. The CDR3 coding sequence is TGTGCCAGCAGTTCCACCTCTGGGGGGGCAATTAGGAATGAGCAGTTCTTC. Encoded protein: CASSSTSGGAIRNEQFF.

The rearrangement joins TRBV20-1 to TRBJ1-6; 9 bases agree with TRBD1. The CDR3 extends over 15 amino acids. Trimming cost V 3 bases and J 8 bases; bases outside gene matches: 8. Germline V gives CDR1 DFQATT, CDR2 SNEGSKA (reference sequence). DNA for the CDR3: TGCAGTGCTAGTAAGGGACAGGGTGCTCATTCACCCCTCCACTTT. Its protein is CSASKGQGAHSPLHF.

J is TRBJ2-2 and V is TRBV10-3, with D tentatively TRBD2 (5 bases). There are 18 residues in the CDR3. Trimming took 0 bases from V and 2 from J, leaving 16 bases between them. Germline assignment: CDR1 ENHRY and CDR2 SYGVKD. The CDR3 DNA reads as TGTGCCATCAGTGAGTCGAAGCCCGCCGGGGATAACACCGGGGAGCTGTTTTTT. It translates to CAISESKPAGDNTGELFF.

This sequence joins TRBV3-1 and TRBJ1-4; D is unclear. This CDR3 has 12 amino acids. The ends were cut back, 4 bases at V and 8 bases at J, with 8 bases in the middle. Germline V lookup: CDR1 LGHDT, CDR2 YNNKEL (reference sequence). The CDR3 DNA sequence: TGTGCCAGCAGCCCCGAGGGCGAAAAACTGTTTTTT. This sequence encodes CASSPEGEKLFF. Using reference TRBV3-1 and TRBJ1-4 for the parts outside the CDR3, the full variable domain is DTAVSQTPKYLVTQMGNDKSIKCEQNLGHDTMYWYKQDSKKFLKIMFSYNNKELIINETVPNRFSPKSPDKAHLNLHINSLELGDSAVYFCASSPEGEKLFFGSGTQLSVL.

The chain is built from TRBV3-1 and TRBJ2-4; 10 positions match TRBD2. The CDR3 runs 16 residues. Trimming took 8 bases from V and 3 from J; bases not matched to a gene: 10. CDR1 is LGHDT, CDR2 YNNKEL, per germline (reference sequence). CDR3 nucleotides: TGTGCCAGCGAGGGACTAGCGAGGGGATTCAAAAACATTCAGTACTTC. It yields the protein CASEGLARGFKNIQYF.

This clonotype was detected only a few times. This chain links TRBV6-5 with TRBJ2-2; perhaps TRBD2 as D (5 bases). The CDR3 runs to 16 residues. Germline-derived CDR1 and CDR2 are MNHEY and SVGAGI. Deletions cut 7 bases from V and 0 bases from J, with 15 bases between. CDR3 amino acids: CASKSFGVANTGELFF. The CDR3 coding sequence is TGTGCCAGCAAGTCGTTCGGGGTGGCGAACACCGGGGAGCTGTTTTTT.

The chain uses TRBV6-5 and TRBJ1-2, with 7 bases identical to TRBD1. The CDR3 extends over 15 amino acids. Germline V gives CDR1 MNHEY, CDR2 SVGAGI. Trimming cost V 2 bases and J 8 bases; bases outside gene matches: 11. CDR3 sequence reads: CASSYDRERRLGYTF. CDR3 nucleotide sequence: TGTGCCAGCAGTTACGACAGGGAAAGGAGATTAGGCTACACCTTC.

In its sample, this clonotype was seen a few times. The rearrangement links TRBV28 to TRBJ1-5; a possible D gene is TRBD1 (6 bases). Germline CDR1 MDHEN, CDR2 SYDVKM. V lost 3 bases, J lost 4 bases, and 16 bases lay in between. The CDR3 totals 16 residues. The CDR3 coding sequence is TGTGCCAGCAGTTTTATGGGAAAGGGGGATAATCAGCCCCAGCATTTT. It translates to CASSFMGKGDNQPQHF.

The chain links TRBV20-1 to TRBJ1-2, with a tentative D call TRBD1 (5 bases). V was trimmed by 1 base and J by 4 bases, leaving 19 bases between them. CDR1 and CDR2 (germline): DFQATT, SNEGSKA (reference sequence). The CDR3 extends over 16 amino acids. CDR3 amino acids: CSARGPSGGRTYGYTF. CDR3 DNA: TGCAGTGCTAGAGGGCCCTCCGGGGGGAGAACCTATGGCTACACCTTC.

This clonotype has just a few counts. The rearrangement joins TRBV7-7 to TRBJ2-7, with D hard to call. V lost 5 bases to trimming and J lost 3 bases, with 14 bases between them. Looked up from germline, CDR1 is SSHAT and CDR2 is FNYEAQ (reference sequence). This CDR3 is built from 14 residues. In nucleotides, the CDR3 is TGTGCCAGCAGCCGTGTGTATCATTGCTACGAGCAGTACTTC. This gives the protein CASSRVYHCYEQYF.